The clone carrying this T cell receptor beta chain was counted between two and nine times. The antigen is undetermined. This entry is derived from a study of T cells after yellow fever vaccination. Findings and limits, study-wide: Clonotypes found in both CD4 and CD8 compartments made up a small share.

Looked up from germline, CDR1 is MNHNY and CDR2 is SVGAGI (reference sequence). Trimming left V 0 bases short and J 1 base short, with 4 bases between. This CDR3 region has 13 residues. TCRdb ran MiXCR on the 5' RACE reads and lists one entry per CDR3 protein. The sample contains more than 350,000 distinct CDR3 sequences, roughly 11% of which appear only once. The specimen was PBMCs, collected on the day of the first yellow fever vaccination. The chain carries TRBV6-6 and TRBJ2-7; D unresolved. This TCR came from a man younger than 35 who received the YFV17D yellow fever vaccine. The CDR3 sequence: CASSYSYSYEQYF. The CDR3 DNA follows: TGTGCCAGCAGTTACTCCTATTCCTACGAGCAGTACTTC.